The 27 T cell receptor beta chains reported below all come from one sample, sequenced in a study. MiXCR, run by TCRdb on the RT-PCR reads, gives a single entry per CDR3 protein. The top ten hold roughly 4% of the sample, which has about 700,000 distinct CDR3 sequences, 12% to 15% seen once. Sequenced sample: memory CD4+ T cells from blood. These receptors originate from a female donor in good health, serving as a healthy control.

The chain has TRBV5-4 and TRBJ2-3; 10 bases fit TRBD2. The CDR3 sequence is 16 residues long. Germline-derived CDR1 and CDR2 are SGHNT and YYREEE (reference sequence). V lost 5 bases to trimming and J lost 3 bases; unmatched junction nucleotides: 9. The CDR3 DNA reads TGTGCCAGCAGTTTGAGGCTAGCGGGAGTAACAGATACGCAGTATTTT. Translated, it gives CASSLRLAGVTDTQYF.

This clonotype was seen more than once but under ten times. The chain is built from TRBV9 and TRBJ1-6, with TRBD1 matching 8 bases. In germline, CDR1 is SGDLS, CDR2 YYNGEE. The CDR3 loop spans 14 amino acids. With V trimmed by 4 bases and J by 14 bases, 11 bases remained unmatched. The CDR3 is CASSPGQGGVSLHF. DNA of the CDR3: TGTGCCAGCAGCCCCGGACAGGGTGGGGTTTCCCTCCACTTT. The full variable domain, rest sourced from reference TRBV9 and TRBJ1-6, is DSGVTQTPKHLITATGQRVTLRCSPRSGDLSVYWYQQSLDQGLQFLIQYYNGEERAKGNILERFSAQQFPDLHSELNLSSLELGDSALYFCASSPGQGGVSLHFGNGTRLTVT.

This clonotype was recorded a few times. The chain has TRBV5-4 and TRBJ2-5; a possible D gene is TRBD2 (5 bases). The germline V gene has CDR1 SGHNT and CDR2 YYREEE (reference sequence). V lost 2 bases, J lost 9 bases, and 17 bases lay in between. CDR3 size: 14 residues. CDR3 amino acids: CASSFNSEVGPQYF. The DNA for the CDR3 is TGTGCCAGCAGCTTTAATAGCGAGGTTGGTCCCCAGTACTTC. The full variable domain, rest sourced from reference TRBV5-4 and TRBJ2-5, is ETGVTQSPTHLIKTRGQQVTLRCSSQSGHNTVSWYQQALGQGPQFIFQYYREEENGRGNFPPRFSGLQFPNYSSELNVNALELDDSALYLCASSFNSEVGPQYFGPGTRLLVL.

This clonotype was seen many times. This chain connects TRBV7-2 to TRBJ2-1; D could derive from TRBD1 or TRBD2 (5 bases each). Trimming left V 7 bases short and J 3 bases short, with 19 bases between. The CDR3 covers 16 residues. The germline gives CDR1 SGHTA, CDR2 FQGNSA. The CDR3 here is CASTSGTSGYYNEQFF. CDR3 in DNA: TGTGCCAGCACTTCCGGGACCTCGGGCTACTACAATGAGCAGTTCTTC.

This clonotype was recorded a few times. The genes are TRBV6-5 and TRBJ2-4; 9 nucleotides line up with TRBD2. After removal of 7 bases from V and 0 bases from J, the junction contained 16 bases not matched to a gene. The CDR3 has 19 amino acids. The V gene's germline CDR1 is MNHEY and CDR2 SVGAGI. This CDR3 is CASIFSGASGALAKNIQYF. The CDR3 DNA sequence: TGTGCCAGCATCTTCAGTGGGGCTAGCGGGGCACTAGCCAAAAACATTCAGTACTTC.

This clonotype was seen repeatedly, ten times or more. The chain is built from TRBV29-1 and TRBJ2-4; 8 bases align to TRBD1. Germline loops: CDR1 SQVTM, CDR2 ANQGSEA. The CDR3 contains 15 residues. V trimming: 4 bases; J trimming: 5 bases; junction bases outside the gene matches: 10. The CDR3 loop is CSVGGQGARENIQYF. The CDR3 DNA sequence: TGCAGCGTTGGGGGCCAGGGGGCGCGTGAAAACATTCAGTACTTC.

The sample holds many counts of this clonotype. The V call is TRBV20-1, the J call TRBJ1-5; maybe TRBD1 (5 bases). Germline CDR1 is DFQATT and CDR2 is SNEGSKA (reference sequence). Trimming took 0 bases from V and 0 from J, leaving 12 bases between them. CDR3 length equals 16 residues. CDR3: CSARDSGRSSNQPQHF. The CDR3 DNA sequence: TGCAGTGCTAGAGATTCGGGACGGTCTAGCAATCAGCCCCAGCATTTT.

This clonotype was counted many times. V is TRBV20-1 and J is TRBJ2-3; D unclear. CDR3 length equals 14 residues. Germline V CDR1 and CDR2: DFQATT, SNEGSKA (reference sequence). The V end lost 3 bases, the J end lost 3 bases, and 13 bases lay between the germline ends. CDR3 sequence reads: CSARSLEWTDTQYF. The DNA of the CDR3 is TGCAGTGCTAGGAGTCTAGAATGGACAGATACGCAGTATTTT.

The rearrangement links TRBV5-6 to TRBJ2-3; TRBD2 might be the D (5 bases). This CDR3 is 18 amino acids long. Germline V gene sequence: CDR1 SGHDT, CDR2 YYEEEE. V lost 3 bases, J lost 5 bases, and 25 bases lay in between. CDR3 coding DNA: TGTGCCAGCAGCTCATCCTCGAGTGGCCTTCGGGCGGGAGATACGCAGTATTTT. Its translation: CASSSSSSGLRAGDTQYF.

This clonotype was found a few times. J is TRBJ2-5 and V is TRBV7-2, with a possible D match to TRBD2 (7 bases). Trimming took 7 bases from V and 4 from J, leaving 16 bases between them. Germline-derived CDR1 and CDR2 are SGHTA and FQGNSA. This CDR3 has 14 residues. The CDR3 nucleotides read TGTGCCAGCATCAGGGACACGGGGGGAGAGACCCAGTACTTC. Its protein product is CASIRDTGGETQYF.

This clonotype was picked up many times. V gene TRBV6-6 combines with J gene TRBJ2-1, with 12 bases lining up with TRBD2. Trimming at V came to 6 bases and at J to 6 bases, leaving 3 bases not matched to a gene. The CDR3 covers 14 residues. Germline V lookup: CDR1 MNHNY, CDR2 SVGAGI (reference sequence). The CDR3 DNA sequence: TGTGCCAGCAGAGAGACTAGCGGGAGCAATGAGCAGTTCTTC. It codes for CASRETSGSNEQFF.

The V call is TRBV6-6, the J call TRBJ1-5; 8 nucleotides match TRBD1. J lost 4 bases, V lost 7 bases, and 12 bases had no gene match. The CDR3 extends over 16 amino acids. Germline-derived CDR1 and CDR2 are MNHNY and SVGAGI (reference sequence). The CDR3 sequence is CASIYGGTGTNQPQHF. The CDR3 nucleotides read TGTGCCAGCATTTATGGGGGGACAGGAACGAATCAGCCCCAGCATTTT.

This clonotype was recorded at least ten times. This chain joins TRBV7-2 and TRBJ2-3; D gene ambiguous. Germline V gives CDR1 SGHTA, CDR2 FQGNSA. The CDR3 has 13 residues. Trimming took 5 bases from V and 3 from J, leaving 9 bases between them. The CDR3 bases are TGTGCCAGCAGCAGGGCAGGAACAGATACGCAGTATTTT. Protein sequence: CASSRAGTDTQYF.

This clonotype occurred many times. This chain links TRBV4-3 with TRBJ2-1; D gene uncertain. V shed 5 bases and J shed 8 bases, with 16 bases lying between them. Germline V gene sequence: CDR1 LGHNA, CDR2 YSLEER. This CDR3 has 14 amino acids. CDR3 protein: CASSATVLNDEQFF. The CDR3 DNA sequence: TGCGCCAGCAGCGCAACGGTTTTAAACGATGAGCAGTTCTTC.

This chain joins TRBV18 and TRBJ2-1; D unclear. The CDR3 loop spans 15 amino acids. V dropped 4 bases and J dropped 0 bases, with 10 bases sitting between them. CDR1 KGHSH and CDR2 LQKENI come from the germline V gene. The CDR3 sequence: CASSRSESSYNEQFF. The CDR3 nucleotides are TGTGCCAGCTCACGCTCGGAAAGCTCCTACAATGAGCAGTTCTTC.

In this sample, this clonotype turned up many times. The chain carries TRBV6-5 and TRBJ1-2; D is undetermined. Germline values: CDR1 MNHEY, CDR2 SVGAGI. The V and J ends lost 5 bases and 2 bases respectively, with 15 bases between them. CDR3 length: 15 residues. CDR3 in DNA: TGTGCCAGCAGTGACACGCCGGGGATGAACTATGGCTACACCTTC. The encoded protein is CASSDTPGMNYGYTF.

This clonotype has at least ten counts. V is TRBV5-1 and J is TRBJ2-1; 7 positions match TRBD1. Losses at the gene ends were 4 bases for V and 6 bases for J; bases not matched to a gene: 7. From germline, CDR1 is SGHRS and CDR2 YFSETQ. The CDR3 has 14 amino acids. The CDR3 sequence: CASSGGQSRNEQFF. For the CDR3, the DNA is TGCGCCAGCAGCGGGGGACAGTCTCGCAATGAGCAGTTCTTC. Based on the CDR3 plus reference TRBV5-1 and TRBJ2-1, the full variable domain is KAGVTQTPRYLIKTRGQQVTLSCSPISGHRSVSWYQQTPGQGLQFLFEYFSETQRNKGNFPGRFSGRQFSNSRSEMNVSTLELGDSALYLCASSGGQSRNEQFFGPGTRLTVL.

The chain employs TRBV2 and TRBJ1-1; no clear D. Between the trimmed V and J ends, which lost 7 bases and 2 bases, there was a span of 11 bases. Germline lookup yields CDR1 SNHLY and CDR2 FYNNEI. CDR3 length: 13 residues. In nucleotides, the CDR3 is TGTGCCAGCAAGATGGACGGTAACACTGAAGCTTTCTTT. Translated: CASKMDGNTEAFF.

The chain carries TRBV10-3 and TRBJ1-1, with unresolved D. Germline V CDR1 and CDR2: ENHRY, SYGVKD. V was clipped by 3 bases and J by 0 bases, with 8 bases between them. The CDR3 runs 14 residues. CDR3 protein: CAISDPTMNTEAFF. CDR3 bases: TGTGCCATCAGTGACCCCACCATGAACACTGAAGCTTTCTTT.

Only a few counts were recorded for this clonotype. V and J are TRBV5-1 and TRBJ1-1, with TRBD1 as a possible D gene (5 bases). Trimming stripped 6 bases from V and 5 bases from J, with 14 bases between. The CDR3 is 13 amino acids. The germline gives CDR1 SGHRS, CDR2 YFSETQ. The CDR3 DNA sequence: TGCGCCAGCAACCCGGGGGGGGGGACTGAAGCTTTCTTT. Its translation is CASNPGGGTEAFF.

This clonotype has at least ten counts. The V and J genes are TRBV29-1 and TRBJ2-1; 12 bases agree with TRBD2. Germline CDR1 reads SQVTM; CDR2 reads ANQGSEA. J gave up 0 bases and V 4 bases, and 4 bases lay outside the gene matches. The CDR3 runs to 16 residues. The CDR3 nucleotides are TGCAGCGTTGGGGGACTAGCGGGCACCTCCTACAATGAGCAGTTCTTC. Its protein is CSVGGLAGTSYNEQFF.

This clonotype was found many times. The CDR3 spells CSAPTMGPDTQYF. The CDR3 coding sequence is TGCAGTGCTCCCACCATGGGGCCAGATACGCAGTATTTT. The chain is built from TRBV20-1 and TRBJ2-3; D possibly corresponds to TRBD1 (5 bases). The CDR3 has 13 residues. Trimming took 5 bases from V and 4 from J, leaving 13 bases between them. Germline assignment: CDR1 DFQATT and CDR2 SNEGSKA (reference sequence).

The genes are TRBV3-1 and TRBJ2-1; D is ambiguous. The CDR3 extends over 13 amino acids. CDR1 is LGHDT, CDR2 YNNKEL, per germline (reference sequence). Trimming took 0 bases from V and 8 from J, leaving 8 bases between them. CDR3 nucleotides: TGTGCCAGCAGCCAAGATTCGCGGTATGAGCAGTTCTTC. Encoded protein: CASSQDSRYEQFF.

J is TRBJ2-1 and V is TRBV20-1, with D maybe TRBD2 (6 bases). The ends were cut back, 0 bases at V and 9 bases at J, with 12 bases in the middle. Germline values: CDR1 DFQATT, CDR2 SNEGSKA (reference sequence). The CDR3 totals 13 residues. The CDR3 DNA sequence: TGCAGTGCTAGAGAGAAGAGGGAGGCTGAGCAGTTCTTC. It yields the protein CSAREKREAEQFF.

CDR3 protein: CASKGGRRNTGELFF. CDR3 DNA sequence: TGTGCCAGCAAAGGGGGACGGAGGAACACCGGGGAGCTGTTTTTT. The V call is TRBV2, the J call TRBJ2-2, with TRBD1 as a possible D gene (6 bases). Trimming removed 7 bases at V and 1 base at J, with 13 bases between. The CDR3 extends over 15 amino acids. Germline V gene data show CDR1 as SNHLY and CDR2 as FYNNEI.

J is TRBJ2-1 and V is TRBV5-6; perhaps TRBD2 as D (5 bases). The CDR3 runs to 16 residues. V was cut by 4 bases and J by 9 bases, with 23 bases left in between. Germline V CDR1 and CDR2: SGHDT, YYEEEE. The CDR3, as DNA: TGTGCCAGCAGCCACCGGAGTGGGAGTGAACTCCGTGAGCAGTTCTTC. Translated: CASSHRSGSELREQFF.

This clonotype was recorded many times. The rearrangement uses TRBV5-1 and TRBJ1-5, with D possibly being TRBD1 (5 bases). Trimming stripped 0 bases from V and 0 bases from J, with 7 bases between. Germline V gene sequence: CDR1 SGHRS, CDR2 YFSETQ. The CDR3 has 15 amino acids. The CDR3 loop reads CASSLATGSNQPQHF. CDR3 sequence (DNA): TGCGCCAGCAGCTTGGCCACAGGTAGCAATCAGCCCCAGCATTTT.